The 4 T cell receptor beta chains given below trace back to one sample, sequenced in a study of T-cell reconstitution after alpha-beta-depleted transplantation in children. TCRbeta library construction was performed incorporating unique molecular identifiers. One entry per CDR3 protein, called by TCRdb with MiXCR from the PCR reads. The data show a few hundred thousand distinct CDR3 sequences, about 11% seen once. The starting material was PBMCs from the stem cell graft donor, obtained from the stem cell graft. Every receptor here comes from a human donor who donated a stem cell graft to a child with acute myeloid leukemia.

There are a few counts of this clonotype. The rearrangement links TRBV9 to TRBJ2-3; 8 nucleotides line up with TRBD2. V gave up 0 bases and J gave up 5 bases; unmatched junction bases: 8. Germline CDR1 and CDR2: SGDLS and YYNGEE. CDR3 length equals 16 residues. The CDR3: CASSVEGSGMIDTQYF. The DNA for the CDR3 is TGTGCCAGCAGCGTAGAGGGTAGCGGGATGATAGATACGCAGTATTTT. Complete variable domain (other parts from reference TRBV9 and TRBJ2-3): DSGVTQTPKHLITATGQRVTLRCSPRSGDLSVYWYQQSLDQGLQFLIQYYNGEERAKGNILERFSAQQFPDLHSELNLSSLELGDSALYFCASSVEGSGMIDTQYFGPGTRLTVL.

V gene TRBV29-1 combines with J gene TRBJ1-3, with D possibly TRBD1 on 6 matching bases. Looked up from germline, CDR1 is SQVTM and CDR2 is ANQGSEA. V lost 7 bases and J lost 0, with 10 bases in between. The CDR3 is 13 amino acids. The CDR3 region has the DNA TGCAGCGCACAGGGATTCTCTGGAAACACCATATATTTT. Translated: CSAQGFSGNTIYF.

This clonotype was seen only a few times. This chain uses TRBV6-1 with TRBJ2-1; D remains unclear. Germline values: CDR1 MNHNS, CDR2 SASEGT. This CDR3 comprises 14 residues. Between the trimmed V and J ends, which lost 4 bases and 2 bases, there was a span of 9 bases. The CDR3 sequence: CASSVTGPYNEQFF. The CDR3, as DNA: TGTGCCAGCAGTGTTACTGGTCCCTACAATGAGCAGTTCTTC.

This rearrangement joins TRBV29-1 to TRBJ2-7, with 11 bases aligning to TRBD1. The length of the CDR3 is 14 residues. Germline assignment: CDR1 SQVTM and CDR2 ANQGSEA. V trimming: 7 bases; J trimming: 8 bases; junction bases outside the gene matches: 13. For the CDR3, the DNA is TGCAGCGCCATATCGCCGGGACAGGGGGATAAGCAGTACTTC. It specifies CSAISPGQGDKQYF.